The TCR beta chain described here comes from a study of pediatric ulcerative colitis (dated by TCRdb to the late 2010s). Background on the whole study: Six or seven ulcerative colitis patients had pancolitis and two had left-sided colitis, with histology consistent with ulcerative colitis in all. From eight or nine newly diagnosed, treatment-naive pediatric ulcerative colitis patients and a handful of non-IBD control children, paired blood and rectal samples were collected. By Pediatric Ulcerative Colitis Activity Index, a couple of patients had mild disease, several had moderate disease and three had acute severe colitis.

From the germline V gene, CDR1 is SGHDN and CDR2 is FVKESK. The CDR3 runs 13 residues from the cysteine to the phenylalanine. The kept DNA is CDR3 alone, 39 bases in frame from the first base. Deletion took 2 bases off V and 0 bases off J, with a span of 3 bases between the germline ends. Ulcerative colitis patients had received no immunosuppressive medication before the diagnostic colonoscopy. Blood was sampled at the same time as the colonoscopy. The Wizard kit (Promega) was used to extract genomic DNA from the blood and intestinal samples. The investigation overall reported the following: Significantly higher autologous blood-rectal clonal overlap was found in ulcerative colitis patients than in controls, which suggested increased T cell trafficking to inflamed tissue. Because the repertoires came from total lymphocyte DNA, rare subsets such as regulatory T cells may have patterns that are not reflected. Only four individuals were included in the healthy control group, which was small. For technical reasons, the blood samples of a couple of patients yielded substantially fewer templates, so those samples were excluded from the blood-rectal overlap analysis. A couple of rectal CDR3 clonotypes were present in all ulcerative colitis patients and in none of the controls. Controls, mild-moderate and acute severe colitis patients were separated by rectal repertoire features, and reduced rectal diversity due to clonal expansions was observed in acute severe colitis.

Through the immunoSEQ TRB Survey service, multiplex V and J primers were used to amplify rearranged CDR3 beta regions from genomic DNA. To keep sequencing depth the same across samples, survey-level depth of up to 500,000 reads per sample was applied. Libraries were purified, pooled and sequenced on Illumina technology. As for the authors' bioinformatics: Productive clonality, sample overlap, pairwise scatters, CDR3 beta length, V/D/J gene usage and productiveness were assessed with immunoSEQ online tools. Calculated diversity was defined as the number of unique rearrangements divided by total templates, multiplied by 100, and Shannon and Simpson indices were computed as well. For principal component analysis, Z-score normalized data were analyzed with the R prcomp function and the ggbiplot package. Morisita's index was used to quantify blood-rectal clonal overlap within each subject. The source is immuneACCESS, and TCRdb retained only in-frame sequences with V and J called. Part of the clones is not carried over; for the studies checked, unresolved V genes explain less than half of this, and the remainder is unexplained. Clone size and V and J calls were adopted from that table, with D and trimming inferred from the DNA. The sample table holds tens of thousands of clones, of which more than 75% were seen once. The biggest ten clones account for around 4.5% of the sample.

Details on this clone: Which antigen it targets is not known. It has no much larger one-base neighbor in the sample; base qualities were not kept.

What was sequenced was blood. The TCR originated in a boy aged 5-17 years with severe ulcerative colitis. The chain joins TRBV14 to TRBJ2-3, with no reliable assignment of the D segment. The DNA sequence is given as TGTGCCAGCAGCCAACTAAGCACAGATACGCAGTATTTT. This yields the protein CASSQLSTDTQYF.